The entry below describes one T cell receptor beta chain. Its target is unknown. The sample comes from a study of human T cells and chemical hapten exposure. Study as a whole: Alopecia universalis, totalis or areata was present in patients who were mostly female. Study-wide results and caveats: It was expanded TCRs that formed significantly more large CDR3 similarity clusters than controls did. As the donors had alopecia, their immune response may differ from healthy people's.

TCRdb passed the RACE reads through MiXCR, listing each CDR3 protein once. Of about 82,000 distinct CDR3 sequences in the sample, about 10% were seen once. Specified time point: patch test 1, 2 weeks after DPC sensitization. Treatment reported: therapeutic diphenylcyclopropenone sensitization with weekly scalp DPC. Patients had alopecia, were aged 18 to 70, and were not pregnant. CDR1 and CDR2 from the germline V gene are SGDLS and YYNGEE. This CDR3 has 14 residues. Trimming cost V 3 bases and J 5 bases, with 14 bases left between them. Sequenced here: whole blood, sampled in connection with sensitization to the hapten diphenylcyclopropenone (DPC). The genes are TRBV9 and TRBJ2-5, with a possible D match to TRBD2 (6 bases). The TCR sequence derives from a woman between 50 and 59 years old with alopecia areata. Some clones in this sample may be carry-over from other donors' samples. CDR3 coding DNA: TGTGCCAGCAGCGAGGGACTGCCTCGGGAGACCCAGTACTTC. Protein sequence: CASSEGLPRETQYF.